This section outlines one T cell receptor beta chain sequence together with its context. What it recognizes is unknown. The sample originates from a study of radiotherapy plus CTLA-4 blockade in lung cancer. Study-level background: Among all patients, 15% to 20% showed objective responses, while about 30% had disease control. Findings and limits, study-wide: Response, reportedly, was best predicted by interferon-beta along with early blood T cell clone dynamics. Peripheral blood showed expansion of tumor-derived TCR clones after radiotherapy and ipilimumab.

Focal radiation plus CTLA-4 blockade with ipilimumab was given to patients with chemo-refractory metastatic non-small-cell lung cancer. Germline CDR1 is SGHAT and CDR2 is FQNNGV. The V and J ends lost 5 bases and 3 bases respectively, with 11 bases between them. The CDR3 length is 14 residues. Profiling relied on immunoSEQ multiplex PCR, and the TCRdb table lists in-frame clones only, not all of them. The data contain 58,000 or so clones, under 80% of them singletons. V and J are TRBV11-2 and TRBJ1-3; D unresolved. Sequencing was performed on peripheral blood, taken from a patient treated with radiotherapy plus ipilimumab. The sequence derives from a human donor with non-small cell lung cancer who had a complete response to radiotherapy plus ipilimumab. The CDR3 nucleotides are TGTGCCAGCAGCCCAAGTCGGGGTGGAAACACCATATATTTT. Its translation is CASSPSRGGNTIYF.